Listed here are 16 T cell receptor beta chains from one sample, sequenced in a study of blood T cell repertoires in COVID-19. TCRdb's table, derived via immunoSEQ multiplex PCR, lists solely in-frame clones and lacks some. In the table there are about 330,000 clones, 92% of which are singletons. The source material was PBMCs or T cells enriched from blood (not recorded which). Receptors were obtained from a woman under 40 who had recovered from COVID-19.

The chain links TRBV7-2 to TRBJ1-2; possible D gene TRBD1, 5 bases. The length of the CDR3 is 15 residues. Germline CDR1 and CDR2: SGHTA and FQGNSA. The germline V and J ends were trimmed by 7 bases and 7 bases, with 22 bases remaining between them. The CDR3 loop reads CASNIIPMGGGGYTF. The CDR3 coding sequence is TGTGCCAGCAACATAATCCCCATGGGCGGGGGTGGCTACACCTTC. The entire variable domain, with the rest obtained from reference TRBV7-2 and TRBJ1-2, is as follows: GAGVSQSPSNKVTEKGKDVELRCDPISGHTALYWYRQSLGQGLEFLIYFQGNSAPDKSGLPSDRFSAERTGGSVSTLTIQRTQQEDSAVYLCASNIIPMGGGGYTFGSGTRLTVV.

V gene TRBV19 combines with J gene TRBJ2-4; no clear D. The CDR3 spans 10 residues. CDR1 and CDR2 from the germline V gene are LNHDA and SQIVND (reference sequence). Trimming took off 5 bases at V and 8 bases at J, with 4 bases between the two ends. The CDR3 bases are TGTGCCAGTAGTTCCGACATTCAGTACTTC. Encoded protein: CASSSDIQYF.

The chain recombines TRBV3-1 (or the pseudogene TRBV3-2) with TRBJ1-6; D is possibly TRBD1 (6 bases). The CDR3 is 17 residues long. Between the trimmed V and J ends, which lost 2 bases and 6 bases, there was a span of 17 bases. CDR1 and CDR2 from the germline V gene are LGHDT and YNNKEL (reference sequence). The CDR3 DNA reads TGTGCCAGCAGCCAAAGGGGGATGGGGTCGGGTAATTCACCCCTCCACTTT. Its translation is CASSQRGMGSGNSPLHF.

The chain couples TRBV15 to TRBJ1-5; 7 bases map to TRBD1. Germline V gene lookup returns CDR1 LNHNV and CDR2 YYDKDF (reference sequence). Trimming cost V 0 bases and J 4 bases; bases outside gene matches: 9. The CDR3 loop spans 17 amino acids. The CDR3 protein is CATSRDPGTVLNQPQHF. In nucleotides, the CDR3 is TGTGCCACCAGCAGAGATCCGGGGACAGTACTAAATCAGCCCCAGCATTTT.

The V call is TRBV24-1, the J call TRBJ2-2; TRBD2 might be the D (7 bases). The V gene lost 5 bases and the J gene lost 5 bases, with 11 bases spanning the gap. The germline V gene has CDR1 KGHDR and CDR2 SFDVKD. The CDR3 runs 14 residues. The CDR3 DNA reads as TGTGCCACCAGTGTACAGGGAGGGACCGGGGAGCTGTTTTTT. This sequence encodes CATSVQGGTGELFF.

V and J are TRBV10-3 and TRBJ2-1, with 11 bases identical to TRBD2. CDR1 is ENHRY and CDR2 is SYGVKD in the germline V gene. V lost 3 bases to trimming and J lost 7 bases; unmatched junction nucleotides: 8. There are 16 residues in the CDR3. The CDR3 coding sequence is TGTGCCATCAGTGAAGGAACTAGCGGGGGCAGAAATGAGCAGTTCTTC. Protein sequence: CAISEGTSGGRNEQFF.

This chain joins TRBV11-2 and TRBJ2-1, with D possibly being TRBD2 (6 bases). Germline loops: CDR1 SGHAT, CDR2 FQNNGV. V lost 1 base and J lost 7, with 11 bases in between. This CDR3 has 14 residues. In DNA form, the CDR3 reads TGTGCCAGCAGCTTAGCGGGAGCGAGGAATGAGCAGTTCTTC. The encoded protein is CASSLAGARNEQFF.

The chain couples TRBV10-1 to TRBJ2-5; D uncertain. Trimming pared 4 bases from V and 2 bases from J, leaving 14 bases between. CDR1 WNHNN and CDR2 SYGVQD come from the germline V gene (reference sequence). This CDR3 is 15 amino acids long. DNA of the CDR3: TGCGCCAGCAGTGGAGACCCTGAGACACAAGAGACCCAGTACTTC. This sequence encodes CASSGDPETQETQYF.

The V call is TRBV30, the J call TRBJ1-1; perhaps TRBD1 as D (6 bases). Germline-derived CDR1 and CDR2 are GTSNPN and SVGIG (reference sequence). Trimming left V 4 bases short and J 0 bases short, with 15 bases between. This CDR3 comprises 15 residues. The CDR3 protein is CAWTRGQGMNTEAFF. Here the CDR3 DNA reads TGTGCCTGGACACGCGGCCAGGGGATGAACACTGAAGCTTTCTTT.

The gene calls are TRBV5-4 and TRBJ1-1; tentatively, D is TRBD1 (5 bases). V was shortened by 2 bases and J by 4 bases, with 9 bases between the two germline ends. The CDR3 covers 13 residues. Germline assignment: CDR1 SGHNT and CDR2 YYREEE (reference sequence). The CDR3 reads CASSFRGGTEAFF. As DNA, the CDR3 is TGTGCCAGCAGCTTCCGGGGGGGCACTGAAGCTTTCTTT. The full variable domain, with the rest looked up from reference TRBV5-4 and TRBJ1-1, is ETGVTQSPTHLIKTRGQQVTLRCSSQSGHNTVSWYQQALGQGPQFIFQYYREEENGRGNFPPRFSGLQFPNYSSELNVNALELDDSALYLCASSFRGGTEAFFGQGTRLTVV.

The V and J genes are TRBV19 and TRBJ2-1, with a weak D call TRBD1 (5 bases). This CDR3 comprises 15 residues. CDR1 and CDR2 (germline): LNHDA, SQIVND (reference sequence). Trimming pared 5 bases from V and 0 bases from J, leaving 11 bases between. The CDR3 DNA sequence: TGTGCCAGTAGTTCGCGACAGTTCTCCTACAATGAGCAGTTCTTC. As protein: CASSSRQFSYNEQFF.

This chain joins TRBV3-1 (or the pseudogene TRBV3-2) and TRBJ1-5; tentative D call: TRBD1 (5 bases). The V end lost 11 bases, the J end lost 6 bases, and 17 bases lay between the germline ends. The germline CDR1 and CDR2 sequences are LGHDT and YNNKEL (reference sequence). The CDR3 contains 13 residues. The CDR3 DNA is TGTGCCCCAACGAGGCAGGGTGTTCAGCCCCAGCATTTT. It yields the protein CAPTRQGVQPQHF.

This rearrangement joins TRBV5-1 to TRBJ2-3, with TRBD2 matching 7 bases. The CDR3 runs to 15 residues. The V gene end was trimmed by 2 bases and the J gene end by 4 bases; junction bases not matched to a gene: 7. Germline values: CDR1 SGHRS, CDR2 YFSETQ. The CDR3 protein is CASSFGEGLPDTQYF. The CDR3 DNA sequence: TGCGCCAGCAGCTTTGGGGAGGGCCTCCCAGATACGCAGTATTTT.

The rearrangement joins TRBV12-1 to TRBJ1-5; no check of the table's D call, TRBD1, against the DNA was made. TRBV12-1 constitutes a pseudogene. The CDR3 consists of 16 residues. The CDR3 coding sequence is TGTGCCAGCAGCCCTGGGGGACAGGGGCATAATCAGCCCCAGCATTTT. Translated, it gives CASSPGGQGHNQPQHF.

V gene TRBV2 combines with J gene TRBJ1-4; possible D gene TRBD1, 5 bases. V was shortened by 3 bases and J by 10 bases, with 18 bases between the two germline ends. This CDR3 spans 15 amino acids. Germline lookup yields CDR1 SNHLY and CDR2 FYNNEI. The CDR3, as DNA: TGTGCCAGCAGTGAGGGGGAGGCCGGCGGTGGAAAACTGTTTTTT. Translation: CASSEGEAGGGKLFF.

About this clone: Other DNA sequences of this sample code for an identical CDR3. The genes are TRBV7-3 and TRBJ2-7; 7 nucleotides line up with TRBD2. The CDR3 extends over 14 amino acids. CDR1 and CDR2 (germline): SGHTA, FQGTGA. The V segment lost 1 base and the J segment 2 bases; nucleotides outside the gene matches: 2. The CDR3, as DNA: TGTGCCAGCAGCTTAAGCGGGGGAACCTACGAGCAGTACTTC. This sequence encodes CASSLSGGTYEQYF.